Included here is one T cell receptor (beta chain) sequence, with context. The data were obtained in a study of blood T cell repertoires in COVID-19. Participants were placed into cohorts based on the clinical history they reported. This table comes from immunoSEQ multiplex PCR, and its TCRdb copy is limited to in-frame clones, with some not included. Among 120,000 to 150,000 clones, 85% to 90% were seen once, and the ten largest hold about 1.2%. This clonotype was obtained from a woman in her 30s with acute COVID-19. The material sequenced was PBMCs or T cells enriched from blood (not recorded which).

The CDR3, as DNA: TGTGCCATCAGTGAGACTGGACAGGGTGGGGAATCCAATGGCTACACCTTC. It encodes CAISETGQGGESNGYTF. V and J are TRBV10-3 and TRBJ1-2; 8 bases are shared with TRBD1. V lost 2 bases, J lost 6 bases, and 14 bases stayed unmatched. The CDR3 spans 17 residues. From germline, CDR1 is ENHRY and CDR2 SYGVKD.